The T cell receptor (beta chain) under discussion was sequenced for a study of T-cell reconstitution after alpha-beta-depleted transplantation in children. Study observations and caveats: After transplant, at about two months, alpha-beta T cells were reportedly derived from several hundred expanded graft clones.

Preparation of the TCRbeta library involved a method that used unique molecular identifiers. TCRdb redid the calling of the PCR reads with MiXCR, one entry per CDR3 protein. The table has 250,000 to 350,000 distinct CDR3 sequences, around 25% seen once. V dropped 4 bases and J dropped 6 bases, with 13 bases sitting between them. CDR1 and CDR2 from the germline V gene are SGHRS and YFSETQ. This CDR3 comprises 13 residues. There are a few counts of this clonotype. Its matching antigen is unknown. J is TRBJ1-1 and V is TRBV5-1, with D maybe TRBD1 (5 bases). The TCR sequence derives from a male patient under 18 who had a stem cell transplant for acute lymphoblastic leukemia, so the T cells may come from the graft donor. The sample consisted of PBMCs, mostly from graft donor cells, taken 180 days after TCRalphabeta/CD19-depleted stem cell transplant. The CDR3 sequence: CASSGRGGAEAFF. The CDR3 DNA is TGCGCCAGCAGCGGGAGGGGCGGCGCTGAAGCTTTCTTT.